The source of this TCR beta chain is a study of cytomegalovirus exposure and HLA in healthy donors. Background on the study: Caucasian-associated ancestry cluster membership applied to around 76% of about 370 genotyped donors.

The PCR had 60 Vbeta and 13 Jbeta primers. The table came from immunoSEQ multiplex PCR; TCRdb's copy has only in-frame clones and leaves some out. This table has about 200,000 clones, around 85% appearing once. The source material was PBMCs. The clonotype comes from a man aged 45-65 years in good health and CMV-seronegative.

The CDR3 reads CASSSGGSGTGELFF. The CDR3, as DNA: TGTGCCAGCAGTTCCGGCGGGAGTGGGACCGGGGAGCTGTTTTTT. V usage is TRBV28 and J usage is TRBJ2-2, with 7 bases fitting TRBD2. Looked up from germline, CDR1 is MDHEN and CDR2 is SYDVKM. Losses at the gene ends were 4 bases for V and 5 bases for J; bases not matched to a gene: 7. This CDR3 spans 15 amino acids.